Shown below are 29 T cell receptor beta chains from a single sample sequenced in a study of response to subunit inactivated influenza vaccine. Each CDR3 protein is one row after TCRdb ran MiXCR on the RT-PCR reads. The repertoire consists of hundreds of thousands of distinct CDR3 sequences, with approximately 15% occurring once and the leading ten covering 6% to 9.5%. The starting material was PBMCs from blood, obtained 14 to 15 days before vaccination. These receptors came from a man in his fifties who received an inactivated influenza vaccine.

V and J are TRBV18 and TRBJ2-2, with 9 bases matching TRBD1. This CDR3 region has 15 residues. Germline V gene data show CDR1 as KGHSH and CDR2 as LQKENI. V dropped 4 bases and J dropped 9; count of bases not matched to a gene: 9. In nucleotides, the CDR3 is TGTGCCAGCTCACACCGGACAGGGGAACCTCGGGAGCTGTTTTTT. It translates to CASSHRTGEPRELFF.

This clonotype was seen a handful of times. This rearrangement joins TRBV29-1 to TRBJ2-2, with a possible D match to TRBD1 (5 bases). This CDR3 is 13 amino acids long. Trimming took off 4 bases at V and 3 bases at J, with 9 bases between the two ends. Germline-derived CDR1 and CDR2 are SQVTM and ANQGSEA. The CDR3 sequence is CSVVGLHTGELFF. CDR3 sequence (DNA): TGCAGCGTTGTGGGGCTGCACACCGGGGAGCTGTTTTTT.

The count of this clonotype is one. A much larger clone differs from this one at a single base, so this may be a read error. V and J are TRBV5-1 and TRBJ2-1; no reliable D call. The length of the CDR3 is 13 residues. Germline V lookup: CDR1 SGHRS, CDR2 YFSETQ. The CDR3, as DNA: TGCGCCCGCAGCTTCGGCTTTTACAATGAGCAGTTCTTC. Amino acids: CARSFGFYNEQFF. Variable domain in full (rest from reference TRBV5-1 and TRBJ2-1): KAGVTQTPRYLIKTRGQQVTLSCSPISGHRSVSWYQQTPGQGLQFLFEYFSETQRNKGNFPGRFSGRQFSNSRSEMNVSTLELGDSALYLCARSFGFYNEQFFGPGTRLTVL.

V usage is TRBV20-1 and J usage is TRBJ2-1; no reliable D call. V lost 2 bases and J 3 bases, leaving 14 bases between the germline ends. CDR1 is DFQATT, CDR2 SNEGSKA, per germline (reference sequence). This CDR3 comprises 15 residues. This CDR3 reads CSARRGFPNYNEQFF. CDR3 nucleotides: TGCAGTGCTAGACGTGGGTTTCCGAACTACAATGAGCAGTTCTTC.

V gene TRBV20-1 combines with J gene TRBJ2-7; TRBD1 matches at 9 bases. The CDR3 length is 13 residues. V trimming: 3 bases; J trimming: 8 bases; junction bases outside the gene matches: 8. From germline, CDR1 is DFQATT and CDR2 SNEGSKA (reference sequence). This CDR3 is CSARATGGRKQYF. CDR3 sequence (DNA): TGCAGTGCTAGGGCGACAGGGGGGAGGAAGCAGTACTTC.

This clonotype was seen repeatedly, ten times or more. This chain links TRBV7-6 with TRBJ2-5; 7 positions match TRBD1. This CDR3 has 16 amino acids. CDR1 and CDR2 from the germline V gene are SGHVS and FNYEAQ. Germline trimming cut 3 bases from V and 4 bases from J; bases unmatched to any gene: 11. CDR3: CASSFLGQASVETQYF. The CDR3 DNA reads as TGTGCCAGCAGCTTCCTTGGACAGGCGAGTGTAGAGACCCAGTACTTC.

This chain uses TRBV27 with TRBJ1-1, with 9 bases lining up with TRBD1. Germline V gene lookup returns CDR1 MNHEY and CDR2 SMNVEV (reference sequence). With 7 bases clipped from V and 2 bases from J, the junction kept 8 bases outside the gene matches. This CDR3 contains 15 residues. In DNA, the CDR3 is TGTGCCAGCATTAAACAGGGGGCCGTTAACACTGAAGCTTTCTTT. Translated, it gives CASIKQGAVNTEAFF.

This clonotype was seen a handful of times. The V call is TRBV3-1, the J call TRBJ1-1, with D unclear. Germline lookup yields CDR1 LGHDT and CDR2 YNNKEL (reference sequence). CDR3 length equals 15 residues. The V end was cut by 0 bases, the J end by 0 bases, with 8 bases between. Here the CDR3 DNA reads TGTGCCAGCAGCCAAGAAGGGCTTATGAACACTGAAGCTTTCTTT. It yields the protein CASSQEGLMNTEAFF.

This chain joins TRBV7-2 and TRBJ1-2; possible D gene TRBD1, 6 bases. Trimming left V 5 bases short and J 5 bases short, with 15 bases between. CDR3 length: 14 residues. Germline V CDR1 and CDR2: SGHTA, FQGNSA. The CDR3 spells CASSPRGGGYGYTF. DNA for the CDR3: TGTGCCAGCAGCCCAAGAGGGGGGGGATATGGCTACACCTTC.

This clonotype has ten or more counts. The chain couples TRBV7-2 to TRBJ2-1; no reliable D call. The germline V and J ends were trimmed by 3 bases and 10 bases, with 13 bases remaining between them. The CDR3 spans 13 residues. Germline lookup yields CDR1 SGHTA and CDR2 FQGNSA. This CDR3 reads CASSFRLQVEQFF. CDR3 nucleotide sequence: TGTGCCAGCAGCTTCCGTTTACAAGTCGAGCAGTTCTTC.

In nucleotides, the CDR3 is TGTGCCAGCAGCTTAGTCGGTAGCGTCTCCTACAATGAGCAGTTCTTC. Protein product: CASSLVGSVSYNEQFF. The chain employs TRBV7-2 and TRBJ2-1; tentative D call: TRBD2 (5 bases). Germline-derived CDR1 and CDR2 are SGHTA and FQGNSA. The CDR3 totals 16 residues. The germline V and J ends were trimmed by 1 base and 0 bases, with 10 bases remaining between them. Full variable domain (rest looked up from reference TRBV7-2 and TRBJ2-1): GAGVSQSPSNKVTEKGKDVELRCDPISGHTALYWYRQSLGQGLEFLIYFQGNSAPDKSGLPSDRFSAERTGGSVSTLTIQRTQQEDSAVYLCASSLVGSVSYNEQFFGPGTRLTVL.

CDR3 loop: CASSATRDRVQPQHF. CDR3 nucleotides: TGTGCCAGCAGCGCTACCCGGGACAGGGTTCAGCCCCAGCATTTT. The J gene is TRBJ1-5, the V gene TRBV6-1; 9 bases fit TRBD1. Trimming cost V 6 bases and J 6 bases; bases outside gene matches: 9. The CDR3 length is 15 residues. The germline CDR1 and CDR2 sequences are MNHNS and SASEGT.

This clonotype was seen more than once but under ten times. The genes are TRBV2 and TRBJ2-7, with D tentatively TRBD1 (5 bases). V was shortened by 8 bases and J by 2 bases, with 10 bases between the two germline ends. The CDR3 extends over 12 amino acids. CDR1 is SNHLY and CDR2 is FYNNEI in the germline V gene. The CDR3 region is CASETDTYEQYF. The CDR3 DNA reads as TGTGCCAGCGAGACAGACACCTACGAGCAGTACTTC.

The V and J genes are TRBV10-3 and TRBJ2-2; D gene unclear. The ends were cut back, 4 bases at V and 1 base at J, with 4 bases in the middle. CDR1 ENHRY and CDR2 SYGVKD come from the germline V gene. There are 13 residues in the CDR3. This CDR3 reads CAISAGNTGELFF. As DNA, the CDR3 is TGTGCCATCAGTGCTGGGAACACCGGGGAGCTGTTTTTT.

This clonotype was counted ten times or more. The chain is built from TRBV5-1 and TRBJ2-1; 8 bases align to TRBD1. V was pared by 4 bases and J by 5 bases, with 2 bases of the junction left unmatched. The germline V gene has CDR1 SGHRS and CDR2 YFSETQ. The CDR3 covers 13 residues. The DNA for the CDR3 is TGCGCCAGCAGCCCAGGGGGCAACAATGAGCAGTTCTTC. It translates to CASSPGGNNEQFF.

CDR3 sequence (DNA): TGTGCCAGCAGCCACCCGGACCAGGGGGAGCAGTACTTC. Amino acid sequence: CASSHPDQGEQYF. The genes are TRBV7-2 and TRBJ2-7; D may be TRBD1 (6 bases). The germline V gene has CDR1 SGHTA and CDR2 FQGNSA. CDR3 size: 13 residues. Trimming shortened V by 5 bases and J by 7 bases, and 15 bases separated the two germline ends.

The J gene is TRBJ1-1, the V gene TRBV15; D is perhaps TRBD1 (5 bases). The CDR3 is 16 amino acids. Germline V gene sequence: CDR1 LNHNV, CDR2 YYDKDF (reference sequence). Trimming pared 3 bases from V and 0 bases from J, leaving 14 bases between. CDR3 nucleotides: TGTGCCACCAGCAGGGGCCAGGAGGGGTTGAACACTGAAGCTTTCTTT. Its translation: CATSRGQEGLNTEAFF.

This clonotype showed up just a few times. The chain is built from TRBV9 and TRBJ2-2; 7 bases are shared with TRBD2. The CDR3 is 17 residues long. From germline, CDR1 is SGDLS and CDR2 YYNGEE. Trimming removed 0 bases from V and 2 bases from J; junction bases left unmatched: 7. The CDR3, as DNA: TGTGCCAGCAGCGTAGAGGGGCTAGCGGAAAACACCGGGGAGCTGTTTTTT. This encodes CASSVEGLAENTGELFF.

The sample holds many counts of this clonotype. The gene calls are TRBV12-3 or TRBV12-4 and TRBJ2-1; D remains ambiguous. CDR3 size: 15 residues. V dropped 7 bases and J dropped 4 bases, with 17 bases sitting between them. The chain's CDR3 is CASTPNTGGYNEQFF. CDR3 in DNA: TGTGCCAGCACCCCAAATACCGGTGGGTACAATGAGCAGTTCTTC.

This rearrangement joins TRBV28 to TRBJ2-6; the D call may be TRBD1 or TRBD2 (5 bases each). The CDR3 is 18 residues long. CDR1 and CDR2 (germline): MDHEN, SYDVKM. V was clipped by 6 bases and J by 0 bases, with 18 bases between them. The DNA for the CDR3 is TGTGCCAGCAGCCCCCAGGGATGGGGACGCTCTGGGGCCAACGTCCTGACTTTC. It yields the protein CASSPQGWGRSGANVLTF.

The chain employs TRBV30 and TRBJ1-5, with D hard to call. Trimming took 0 bases from V and 3 from J, leaving 9 bases between them. Germline loops: CDR1 GTSNPN, CDR2 SVGIG (reference sequence). CDR3 length equals 14 residues. CDR3 DNA: TGTGCCTGGAGTGTAACGGCGGACAATCAGCCCCAGCATTTT. The encoded protein is CAWSVTADNQPQHF. The full variable domain, in which reference TRBV30 and TRBJ1-5 provide the parts outside the CDR3, is SQTIHQWPATLVQPVGSPLSLECTVEGTSNPNLYWYRQAAGRGLQLLFYSVGIGQISSEVPQNLSASRPQDRQFILSSKKLLLSDSGFYLCAWSVTADNQPQHFGDGTRLSIL.

This clonotype was seen a handful of times. This rearrangement joins TRBV6-1 to TRBJ2-7, with a weak D call TRBD2 (6 bases). Germline V gene sequence: CDR1 MNHNS, CDR2 SASEGT. V gave up 4 bases and J gave up 7 bases, with 17 bases separating them. This CDR3 has 14 residues. The CDR3 here is CASSASGSSGEQYF. In DNA, the CDR3 is TGTGCCAGCAGTGCATCCGGGAGCTCCGGGGAGCAGTACTTC.

The table lists this clonotype with a few counts. The chain joins TRBV30 to TRBJ2-7; D is possibly TRBD2 (6 bases). The CDR3 extends over 14 amino acids. Germline CDR1 and CDR2: GTSNPN and SVGIG (reference sequence). Trimming took off 2 bases at V and 2 bases at J, with 13 bases between the two ends. CDR3: CAWSFGDWAYEQYF. CDR3 in DNA: TGTGCCTGGAGTTTTGGGGACTGGGCCTACGAGCAGTACTTC.

This clonotype has only one observation. The rearrangement joins TRBV7-6 to TRBJ1-4; unclear D gene. The CDR3 has 14 residues. Trimming took 4 bases from V and 8 from J, leaving 14 bases between them. Per germline, CDR1 SGHVS and CDR2 FNYEAQ. DNA of the CDR3: TGTGCCAGCAGCTCGTCGGCGGTTGGGGAAAAACTGTTTTTT. It encodes CASSSSAVGEKLFF.

V usage is TRBV6-4 and J usage is TRBJ2-7; maybe TRBD1 (5 bases). The CDR3 is 13 residues long. V shed 7 bases and J shed 1 base, with 11 bases lying between them. Germline V CDR1 and CDR2: MRHNA, SNTAGT. The CDR3 DNA is TGTGCCAGCAACCGCAGGGAATCCTACGAGCAGTACTTC. Translating it yields CASNRRESYEQYF.

The rearrangement links TRBV5-6 to TRBJ2-5; 9 bases match TRBD1. Trimming took 4 bases from V and 2 from J; bases not matched to a gene: 6. There are 15 residues in the CDR3. The germline V gene has CDR1 SGHDT and CDR2 YYEEEE. This CDR3 reads CASSTGTGPQETQYF. The CDR3 region has the DNA TGTGCCAGCAGCACCGGGACAGGGCCACAAGAGACCCAGTACTTC.

This clonotype has more than one count but fewer than ten. The genes are TRBV20-1 and TRBJ1-2, with TRBD1 identical over 9 bases. The trim removed 4 bases at V and 4 bases at J, leaving 4 bases unmatched. Germline V lookup: CDR1 DFQATT, CDR2 SNEGSKA (reference sequence). The CDR3 spans 13 residues. The CDR3 reads CSAMDRGGYGYTF. The CDR3, as DNA: TGCAGTGCTATGGACAGGGGCGGCTATGGCTACACCTTC.

This chain connects TRBV7-3 to TRBJ2-2; 12 bases fit TRBD1. The V gene end was trimmed by 5 bases and the J gene end by 6 bases; junction bases not matched to a gene: 7. The CDR3 is 16 amino acids. Germline CDR1 SGHTA, CDR2 FQGTGA. This chain's CDR3 is CASSPGQGAPAGELFF. The DNA for the CDR3 is TGTGCCAGCAGCCCGGGACAGGGGGCACCCGCCGGGGAGCTGTTTTTT. Full variable domain (rest looked up from reference TRBV7-3 and TRBJ2-2): GAGVSQTPSNKVTEKGKYVELRCDPISGHTALYWYRQSLGQGPEFLIYFQGTGAADDSGLPNDRFFAVRPEGSVSTLKIQRTERGDSAVYLCASSPGQGAPAGELFFGEGSRLTVL.

This clonotype was seen many times. The rearrangement joins TRBV5-1 to TRBJ2-5, with no clear D. Germline values: CDR1 SGHRS, CDR2 YFSETQ. This CDR3 has 14 amino acids. V lost 0 bases, J lost 1 base, and 7 bases lay in between. CDR3 DNA sequence: TGCGCCAGCAGCTTGGGGGCACGCCAAGAGACCCAGTACTTC. This codes for CASSLGARQETQYF.